A selection of T cell receptor beta chains follows, all from one sample in a study of cytomegalovirus exposure and HLA in healthy donors. Libraries were prepared by immunoSEQ multiplex PCR; TCRdb keeps only in-frame clonotypes and omits some of them. Among about 160,000 clones listed, 70% to 90% were seen once. The material sequenced was PBMCs. Receptors were obtained from a male donor in good health and CMV-seronegative. The CDR3 runs from the conserved cysteine through the conserved F or W. A D gene is named only where the DNA matches it firmly. Clone size appears in some rows only: once, few, many, or a class for an expanded clone.

>TRBV7-7|TRBJ2-5|NA|NA
CASSLGDNQETQYF
TGTGCCAGCAGCTTAGGGGACAACCAAGAGACCCAGTACTTC
>TRBV2|TRBJ2-3|TRBD2|NA
CASSEAGLAGVSTDTQYF
TGTGCCAGCAGTGAAGCAGGACTAGCGGGAGTGTCCACAGATACGCAGTATTTT
>TRBV29-1|TRBJ2-7|NA|NA
CSVRQSAFYEQYF
TGCAGCGTCAGACAGTCTGCTTTCTACGAGCAGTACTTC
>TRBV7-2|TRBJ1-3|TRBD1|NA
CASSQGQPGNTIYF
TGTGCCAGCAGCCAGGGACAGCCAGGAAACACCATATATTTT
>TRBV19|TRBJ1-2|NA|NA
CASSTTVSYGYTF
TGTGCCAGTAGTACTACAGTGTCCTATGGCTACACCTTC
>TRBV10-3|TRBJ2-6|TRBD2|few
CAISPSGLAGSSGANVLTF
TGTGCCATCAGTCCCTCGGGACTAGCGGGGTCCTCTGGGGCCAACGTCCTGACTTTC
>TRBV6-5|TRBJ1-3|NA|NA
CASSYGWASGNTIYF
TGTGCCAGCAGTTACGGTTGGGCCTCTGGAAACACCATATATTTT
>TRBV4-1|TRBJ2-1|NA|few
CASSQVGSNEQFF
TGCGCCAGCAGCCAAGTCGGTTCGAATGAGCAGTTCTTC
>TRBV15|TRBJ2-3|TRBD2|NA
CATSRDLSPSGGLDTQYF
TGTGCCACCAGCAGAGATCTGTCCCCTAGCGGTGGTCTGGATACGCAGTATTTT
>TRBV7-2|TRBJ1-3|TRBD1|NA
CASSPTRGHSGNTIYF
TGTGCCAGCAGCCCGACTAGGGGGCACTCTGGAAACACCATATATTTT
>TRBV19|TRBJ1-1|NA|NA
CASSEAVVPEAFF
TGTGCCAGTAGTGAAGCGGTGGTCCCTGAAGCTTTCTTT
>TRBV4-3|TRBJ2-3|TRBD2|NA
CASSHLAGEVSTDTQYF
TGCGCCAGCAGCCACCTAGCGGGGGAAGTGAGCACAGATACGCAGTATTTT
>TRBV5-1|TRBJ2-1|NA|once
CASSLYSDEQFF
TGCGCCAGCAGCTTGTACTCCGATGAGCAGTTCTTC
>TRBV5-4|TRBJ2-2|TRBD2|NA
CASSAKGLRGGNTGELFF
TGTGCCAGCAGCGCGAAGGGGCTGCGGGGGGGCAACACCGGGGAGCTGTTTTTT
>TRBV18|TRBJ2-3|TRBD2|few
CASSRGTSGGTYTQYF
TGTGCCAGCTCACGTGGGACTAGCGGGGGCACCTATACGCAGTATTTT
>TRBV11-2|TRBJ2-7|TRBD1|few
CASSRTGVAYEQYF
TGTGCCAGCAGTCGAACAGGGGTCGCCTACGAGCAGTACTTC
>TRBV4-3|TRBJ1-2|NA|NA
CASSQAGGGYTF
TGCGCCAGCAGCCAAGCAGGCGGGGGCTACACCTTC
>TRBV25-1|TRBJ2-1|NA|NA
CASSGLVLQFF
TGTGCCAGCAGTGGACTAGTTCTCCAGTTCTTC
>TRBV7-2|TRBJ2-7|TRBD1|NA
CASSPGTGGYEQYF
TGTGCCAGCAGCCCCGGGACAGGGGGCTACGAGCAGTACTTC
>TRBV7-9|TRBJ2-3|NA|few
CASSLGSGFKNTQYF
TGTGCCAGCAGCTTAGGGTCAGGGTTCAAAAATACGCAGTATTTT
>TRBV28|TRBJ1-5|NA|NA
CASRGQGISNQPQHF
TGTGCCAGCAGGGGCCAGGGGATTAGCAATCAGCCCCAGCATTTT
>TRBV7-3|TRBJ2-7|NA|few
CASSIGPGEYEQYF
TGTGCCAGCAGCATTGGACCGGGAGAATACGAGCAGTACTTC
>TRBV19|TRBJ1-4|NA|NA
CASSIGTANNEKLFF
TGTGCCAGTAGTATAGGGACAGCCAACAATGAAAAACTGTTTTTT
>TRBV5-6|TRBJ1-2|TRBD1|NA
CASSLGGTGSRVSYGYTF
TGTGCCAGCAGCTTGGGGGGGACAGGGTCGAGAGTCAGCTATGGCTACACCTTC
>TRBV7-3|TRBJ1-3|NA|once
CASSHGSGNTIYF
TGTGCCAGCAGCCACGGCTCTGGAAACACCATATATTTT
>TRBV4-3|TRBJ2-2|NA|NA
CASSQEPGLINTGELFF
TGCGCCAGCAGCCAGGAACCGGGACTTATAAACACCGGGGAGCTGTTTTTT
>TRBV7-8|TRBJ1-4|TRBD1|NA
CASSLGTGESEKLFF
TGTGCCAGCAGTTTAGGGACAGGAGAAAGTGAAAAACTGTTTTTT
>TRBV6-1|TRBJ2-3|NA|NA
CASSGGGHTDTQYF
TGTGCCAGCAGTGGTGGGGGACACACAGATACGCAGTATTTT
>TRBV7-9|TRBJ2-6|NA|NA
CASSLENVLTF
TGTGCCAGCAGCTTGGAGAACGTCCTGACTTTC
>TRBV4-2|TRBJ1-1|NA|NA
CASSQDADRNTEAFF
TGTGCCAGCAGCCAAGATGCGGACAGAAACACTGAAGCTTTCTTT
>TRBV20-1|TRBJ2-7|NA|once
CSARADSEQYF
TGCAGTGCTAGAGCGGACAGCGAGCAGTACTTC
>TRBV13|TRBJ1-2|NA|few
CASSLGGGPNYGYTF
TGTGCCAGCAGCTTAGGCGGGGGTCCCAACTATGGCTACACCTTC
>TRBV7-9|TRBJ2-7|NA|NA
CASSLGKGDTYEQYF
TGTGCCAGCAGCTTAGGGAAGGGAGATACCTACGAGCAGTACTTC
>TRBV28|TRBJ1-2|TRBD1|once
CASSTGVYGYTF
TGTGCCAGCAGCACAGGGGTCTATGGCTACACCTTC
>TRBV28|TRBJ2-1|TRBD2|NA
CASSPIGWGGRSNEQFF
TGTGCCAGCAGCCCCATAGGGTGGGGCGGGAGGAGCAATGAGCAGTTCTTC
>TRBV14|TRBJ2-1|TRBD2|NA
CASSPGTSGRSLIYNEQFF
TGTGCCAGCAGCCCGGGGACTAGCGGGAGATCACTAATTTACAATGAGCAGTTCTTC
>TRBV19|TRBJ1-1|NA|NA
CASSLTTETEAFF
TGTGCCAGTAGTCTCACCACAGAAACTGAAGCTTTCTTT
>TRBV19|TRBJ2-1|TRBD2|NA
CASARTSGRTYNEQFF
TGTGCCAGCGCCCGGACTAGCGGGAGAACCTACAATGAGCAGTTCTTC
>TRBV5-6|TRBJ2-6|NA|NA
CASIRDSGANVLTF
TGTGCCAGCATCAGGGATTCTGGGGCCAACGTCCTGACTTTC
>TRBV6-1|TRBJ2-7|TRBD2|NA
CASNLAGGSYEQYF
TGTGCCAGCAACCTAGCGGGAGGTTCCTACGAGCAGTACTTC
>TRBV7-2|TRBJ2-1|TRBD2|NA
CASSLAGLADDNEQFF
TGTGCCAGCAGCTTAGCGGGACTAGCGGACGACAATGAGCAGTTCTTC
>TRBV30|TRBJ1-1|NA|NA
CASPDTEAFF
TGTGCCTCCCCGGACACTGAAGCTTTCTTT
>TRBV27|TRBJ2-3|TRBD1|once
CASSPVGGTGAVNTQYF
TGTGCCAGCTCTCCTGTTGGGGGGACAGGGGCGGTAAATACGCAGTATTTT
>TRBV19|TRBJ2-3|TRBD1|NA
CASSIGQGWADTQYF
TGTGCCAGTAGTATCGGACAGGGGTGGGCAGATACGCAGTATTTT
>TRBV7-8|TRBJ2-7|TRBD2|NA
CASSLSTSGRALSHEQYF
TGTGCCAGCAGCTTATCCACTAGCGGGAGGGCTCTCTCCCACGAGCAGTACTTC
>TRBV7-2|TRBJ2-7|NA|NA
CASSLGGRVPYEQYF
TGTGCCAGCAGCTTAGGGGGCAGGGTGCCCTACGAGCAGTACTTC
>TRBV7-2|TRBJ1-5|NA|NA
CASSLATGGNQPQHF
TGTGCCAGCAGCTTAGCGACGGGGGGAAATCAGCCCCAGCATTTT
>TRBV19|TRBJ2-4|NA|once
CASSTTDSVAKNIQYF
TGTGCCAGTAGTACCACAGACAGCGTAGCCAAAAACATTCAGTACTTC
>TRBV4-2|TRBJ2-3|TRBD2|NA
CASSDLAGPPSDTQYF
TGTGCCAGCAGCGACCTAGCGGGTCCTCCGAGTGATACGCAGTATTTT
>TRBV7-8|TRBJ2-1|NA|once
CASREGPSYNEQFF
TGTGCCAGCAGGGAGGGTCCGTCCTACAATGAGCAGTTCTTC
>TRBV21-1|TRBJ1-4|NA|NA
CASSVGPGGWEKLFF
TGTGCCAGCAGCGTTGGACCAGGGGGCTGGGAAAAACTGTTTTTT
>TRBV6-6|TRBJ1-2|NA|NA
CASTSGGRIYGYTF
TGTGCCAGCACCTCGGGAGGACGGATCTATGGCTACACCTTC
>TRBV7-2|TRBJ2-7|NA|NA
CASSWVARRISEQYF
TGTGCCAGCAGCTGGGTAGCGAGACGGATTTCCGAGCAGTACTTC